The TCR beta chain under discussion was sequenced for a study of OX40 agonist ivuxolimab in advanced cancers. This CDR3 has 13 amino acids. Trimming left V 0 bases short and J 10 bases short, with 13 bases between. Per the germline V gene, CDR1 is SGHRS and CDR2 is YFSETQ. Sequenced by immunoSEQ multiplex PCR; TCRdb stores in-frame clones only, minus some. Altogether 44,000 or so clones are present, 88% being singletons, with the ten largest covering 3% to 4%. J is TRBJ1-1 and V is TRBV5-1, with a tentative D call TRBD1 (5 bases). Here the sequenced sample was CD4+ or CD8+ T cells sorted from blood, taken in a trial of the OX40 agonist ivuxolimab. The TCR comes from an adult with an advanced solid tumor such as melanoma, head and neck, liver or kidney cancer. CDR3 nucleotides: TGCGCCAGCAGCTTGGGACAGAGCGCGGGAGCTTTCTTT. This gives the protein CASSLGQSAGAFF.